The T cell receptor (beta chain) described here comes from a study of T cells in tumors and immune-related adverse events. Libraries were prepared by immunoSEQ multiplex PCR; TCRdb keeps only in-frame clonotypes and omits some of them. The sample yields roughly 24,000 clones, around nine tenths seen once. The CDR3 extends over 15 amino acids. Germline assignment: CDR1 SGDLS and CDR2 YYNGEE. V trimming: 4 bases; J trimming: 5 bases; junction bases outside the gene matches: 11. V is TRBV9 and J is TRBJ2-5; 7 bases map to TRBD1. The sample was lymph node tissue, taken from a patient treated with anti-PD-1 therapy. This TCR derives from a female donor with metastatic renal cell carcinoma. The CDR3 loop reads CASSSQIGGWETQYF. CDR3 in DNA: TGTGCCAGCAGCTCCCAAATAGGGGGCTGGGAGACCCAGTACTTC.